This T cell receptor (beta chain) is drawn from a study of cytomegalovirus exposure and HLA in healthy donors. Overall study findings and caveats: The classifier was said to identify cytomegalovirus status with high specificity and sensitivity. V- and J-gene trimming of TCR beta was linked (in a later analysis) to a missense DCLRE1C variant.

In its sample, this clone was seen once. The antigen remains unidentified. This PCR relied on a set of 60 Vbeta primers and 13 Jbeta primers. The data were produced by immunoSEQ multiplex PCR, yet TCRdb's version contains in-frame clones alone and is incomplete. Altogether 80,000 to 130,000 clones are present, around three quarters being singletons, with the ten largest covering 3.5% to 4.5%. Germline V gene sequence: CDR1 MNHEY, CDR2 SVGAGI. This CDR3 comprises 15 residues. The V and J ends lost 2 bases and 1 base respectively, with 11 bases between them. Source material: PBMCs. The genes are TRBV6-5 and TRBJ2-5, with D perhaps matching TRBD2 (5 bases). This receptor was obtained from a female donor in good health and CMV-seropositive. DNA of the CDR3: TGTGCCAGCAGTTACGAGGGCGGACCCCAAGAGACCCAGTACTTC. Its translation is CASSYEGGPQETQYF.